This T cell receptor (beta chain) derives from a study of blood T cell repertoires in COVID-19. Here immunoSEQ multiplex PCR was the method, and the copy in TCRdb shows in-frame clones only, minus some. The table has about 170,000 clones, more than 70% seen once. Germline-derived CDR1 and CDR2 are SGHRS and YFSETQ. V lost 4 bases to trimming and J lost 7 bases; unmatched junction nucleotides: 11. There are 14 residues in the CDR3. This clone was seen once. The sequence was obtained from a woman in her seventies who had recovered from COVID-19. The sequenced material came from peripheral blood. V gene TRBV5-1 combines with J gene TRBJ2-7; TRBD2 aligns across 7 bases. The CDR3 DNA is TGCGCCAGCAGCCGGGGGGACCCGGCGGAGGAGCAGTACTTC. This codes for CASSRGDPAEEQYF.